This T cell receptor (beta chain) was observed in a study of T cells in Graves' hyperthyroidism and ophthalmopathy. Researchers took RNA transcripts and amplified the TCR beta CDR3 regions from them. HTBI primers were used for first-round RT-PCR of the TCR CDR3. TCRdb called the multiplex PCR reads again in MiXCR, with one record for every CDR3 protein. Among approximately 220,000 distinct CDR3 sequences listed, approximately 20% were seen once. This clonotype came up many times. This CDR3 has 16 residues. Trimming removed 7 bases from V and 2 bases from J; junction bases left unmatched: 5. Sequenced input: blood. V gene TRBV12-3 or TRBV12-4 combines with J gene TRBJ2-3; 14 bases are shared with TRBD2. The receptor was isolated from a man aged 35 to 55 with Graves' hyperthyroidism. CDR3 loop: CASTPGLAGDTDTQYF. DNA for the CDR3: TGTGCCAGCACTCCGGGACTAGCGGGGGACACAGATACGCAGTATTTT.